A selection of T cell receptor beta chains follows, all from one sample in a study of blood T cell repertoires in COVID-19. Here immunoSEQ multiplex PCR was the method, and the copy in TCRdb shows in-frame clones only, minus some. The sample has some 430,000 clones; about 90% are singletons. Sequences were obtained from PBMCs or T cells enriched from blood (not recorded which). The receptors derive from a man aged 18 to 30 who had recovered from COVID-19. The conserved cysteine and the conserved F or W are not part of the CDR3 here. D genes are given only for firm matches.

TRBD2	TRBV28	TRBJ2-7	ASSGEGEQY
-	TRBV6-5	TRBJ1-6	ASSLPGLSYSPLH
TRBD1	TRBV4-1	TRBJ1-1	ASSQRRTGTEAF
TRBD1	TRBV5-1	TRBJ1-1	ASTGSGTGEMGAF
-	TRBV27	TRBJ1-4	ASRTRLEPTEKLF
TRBD1	TRBV27	TRBJ1-1	ASSPGTGGRTEAF
TRBD1	TRBV14	TRBJ2-1	ASSQDLGQYNEQF
-	TRBV3-1/TRBV3-2	TRBJ1-1	ASSLGRGTNTEAF
-	TRBV9	TRBJ2-5	ASSVTVGAGETQY
-	TRBV24-1	TRBJ1-2	ATSDPGVSYGYT
-	TRBV5-1	TRBJ2-7	ASSFTAGAHEQY
TRBD1	TRBV5-1	TRBJ2-5	ASTRTGQKQETQY
-	TRBV24-1	TRBJ1-2	ATSSGRMYGYT
TRBD1	TRBV6-2/TRBV6-3	TRBJ1-5	ASSYKGADNQPQH
-	TRBV20-1	TRBJ1-1	STRGNTEAF
TRBD1	TRBV5-1	TRBJ2-2	ASAQGNSGELF